This T cell receptor (beta chain) was profiled in a study of control samples from healthy donors and cancer patients. Germline loops: CDR1 SGHTA, CDR2 FQGTGA. V trimming: 5 bases; J trimming: 6 bases; junction bases outside the gene matches: 18. This CDR3 spans 18 amino acids. A remark on this clone: Other DNA sequences of this sample code for an identical CDR3.

The repertoire was sequenced with immunoSEQ multiplex PCR; TCRdb's copy has only in-frame clones and lacks some. The sample lists around 170,000 clones; 92% were seen once. What was sequenced was blood. This sequence joins TRBV7-3 and TRBJ2-1, with 8 bases matching TRBD2. This receptor was taken from a woman aged 30 to 39 in good health. The CDR3: CASSIRAGGASPGNEQFF. The DNA of the CDR3 is TGTGCCAGCAGCATTAGGGCGGGGGGCGCAAGTCCGGGCAATGAGCAGTTCTTC.